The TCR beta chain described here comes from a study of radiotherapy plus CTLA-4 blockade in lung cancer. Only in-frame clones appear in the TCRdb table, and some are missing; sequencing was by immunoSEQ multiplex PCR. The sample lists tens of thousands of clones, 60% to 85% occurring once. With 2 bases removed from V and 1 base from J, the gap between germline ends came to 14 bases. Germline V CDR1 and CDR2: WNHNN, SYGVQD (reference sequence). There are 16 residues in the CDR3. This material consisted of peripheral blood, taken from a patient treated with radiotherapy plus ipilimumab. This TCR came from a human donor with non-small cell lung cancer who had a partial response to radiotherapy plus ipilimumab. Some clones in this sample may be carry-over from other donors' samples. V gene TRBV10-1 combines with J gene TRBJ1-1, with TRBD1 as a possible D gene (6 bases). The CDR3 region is CASSESTGSGNTEAFF. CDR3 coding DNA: TGCGCCAGCAGTGAGAGTACAGGGTCCGGGAACACTGAAGCTTTCTTT.